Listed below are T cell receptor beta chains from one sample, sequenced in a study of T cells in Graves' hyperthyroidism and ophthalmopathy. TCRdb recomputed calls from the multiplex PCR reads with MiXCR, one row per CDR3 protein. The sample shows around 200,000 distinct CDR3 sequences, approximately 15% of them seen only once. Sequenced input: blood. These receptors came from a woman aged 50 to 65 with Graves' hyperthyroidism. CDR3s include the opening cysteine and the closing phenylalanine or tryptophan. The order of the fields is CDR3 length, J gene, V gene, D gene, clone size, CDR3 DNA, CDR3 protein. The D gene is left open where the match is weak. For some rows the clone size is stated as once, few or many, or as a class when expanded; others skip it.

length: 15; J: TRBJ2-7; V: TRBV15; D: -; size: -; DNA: TGTGCCACCAGCAGAGACAGAGGGTACCTCTACGAGCAGTACTTC; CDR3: CATSRDRGYLYEQYF
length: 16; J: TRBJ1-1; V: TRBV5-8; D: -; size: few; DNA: TGTGCCAGCAGCCCCGGTAGGGCAAGAAGGAGCACTGAAGCTTTCTTT; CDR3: CASSPGRARRSTEAFF
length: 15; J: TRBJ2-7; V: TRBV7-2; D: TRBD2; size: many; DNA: TGTGCCAGCAGCTTCCATAGCGGGGGGGCTTACGAGCAGTACTTC; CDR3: CASSFHSGGAYEQYF
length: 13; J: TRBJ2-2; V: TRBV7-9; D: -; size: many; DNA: TGTGCCAGCAGCTTAACGACAACCGGGGAGCTGTTTTTT; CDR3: CASSLTTTGELFF
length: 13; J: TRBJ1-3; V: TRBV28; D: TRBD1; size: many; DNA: TGTGCCAGCAGTCCCGACAGGGCCAACACCATATATTTT; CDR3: CASSPDRANTIYF
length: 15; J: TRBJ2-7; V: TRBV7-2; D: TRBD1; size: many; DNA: TGTGCCAGCAGCTTACGGTCGGGACAGTACTACGAGCAGTACTTC; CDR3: CASSLRSGQYYEQYF
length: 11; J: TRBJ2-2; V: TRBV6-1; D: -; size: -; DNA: TGTGCCAGCAGCTGGGGAGGTTGGCTGTTTTTT; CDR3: CASSWGGWLFF
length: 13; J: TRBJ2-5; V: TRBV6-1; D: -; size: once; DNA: TGTGCCAGCAGCCGAGGGGTCCAAGAGACCCAGTACTTC; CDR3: CASSRGVQETQYF
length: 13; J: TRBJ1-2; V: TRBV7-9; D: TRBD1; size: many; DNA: TGTGCCAGCAGCTTCGGGACAGATTATGGCTACACCTTC; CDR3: CASSFGTDYGYTF
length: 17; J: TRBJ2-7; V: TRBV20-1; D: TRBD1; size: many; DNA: TGCAGTGCTAGAGTCCCGGTGAGACAGGGTACTACACACGAGCAGTACTTC; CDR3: CSARVPVRQGTTHEQYF
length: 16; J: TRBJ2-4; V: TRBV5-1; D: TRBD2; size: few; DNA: TGCGCCAGCAGCTTACTAGCGGGGGGCCCGACGAACATTCAGTACTTC; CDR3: CASSLLAGGPTNIQYF
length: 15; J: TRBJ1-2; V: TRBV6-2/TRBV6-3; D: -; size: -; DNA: TGTGCCAGCGGTAACCCAGGGGCCCTTAACTATGGCTACACCTTC; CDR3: CASGNPGALNYGYTF
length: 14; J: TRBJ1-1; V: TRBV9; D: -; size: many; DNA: TGTGCCAGCAGCGCCGGGGTCGCGGCCACTGAAGCTTTCTTT; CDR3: CASSAGVAATEAFF
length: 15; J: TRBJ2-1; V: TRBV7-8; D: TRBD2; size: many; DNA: TGTGCCAGCAGACCTACTCGGGGGGATTACAATGAGCAGTTCTTC; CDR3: CASRPTRGDYNEQFF
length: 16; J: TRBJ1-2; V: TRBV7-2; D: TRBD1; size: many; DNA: TGTGCCAGCAGCTTAGGAGGGACAGAGCGCCTAGGGGGCTACACCTTC; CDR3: CASSLGGTERLGGYTF
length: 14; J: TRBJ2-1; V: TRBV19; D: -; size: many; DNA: TGTGCCAGTACCAGAGGAGGACAGACCAATGAGCAGTTCTTC; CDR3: CASTRGGQTNEQFF
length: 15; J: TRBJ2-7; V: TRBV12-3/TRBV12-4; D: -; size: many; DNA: TGTGCCAGCAGCAGACAGTTCCGTGGACACTACGAGCAGTACTTC; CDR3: CASSRQFRGHYEQYF
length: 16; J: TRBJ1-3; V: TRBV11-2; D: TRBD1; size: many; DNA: TGTGCCAGCAGCTTAGGACAGGGTGGATCTGGAAACACCATATATTTT; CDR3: CASSLGQGGSGNTIYF
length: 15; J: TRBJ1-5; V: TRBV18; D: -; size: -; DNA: TGTGCCAGCTCACTCACTCAGGGGTGGGGTCAGCCCCAGCATTTT; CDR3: CASSLTQGWGQPQHF
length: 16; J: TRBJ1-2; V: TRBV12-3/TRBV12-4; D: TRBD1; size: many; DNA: TGTGCCAGCAGTAAAAGACAGGGGGCCCTTCGCTATGGCTACACCTTC; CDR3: CASSKRQGALRYGYTF
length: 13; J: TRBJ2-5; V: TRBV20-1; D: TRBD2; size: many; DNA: TGCAGTGCTAAGCCGGGGGGGCTTGAGACCCAGTACTTC; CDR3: CSAKPGGLETQYF
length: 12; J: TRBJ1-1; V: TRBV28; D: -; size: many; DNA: TGTGCCAGCAGAGCTTTTAACACTGAAGCTTTCTTT; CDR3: CASRAFNTEAFF
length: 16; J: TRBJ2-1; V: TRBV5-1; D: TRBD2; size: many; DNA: TGCGCCAGCAGCCCCCGGTTGGGCGGGGGGGCCGGTGAGCAGTTCTTC; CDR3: CASSPRLGGGAGEQFF
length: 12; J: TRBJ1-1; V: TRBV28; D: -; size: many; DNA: TGTGCCAGCAGTTGGCCGACCTCACGGAGCTTCTTT; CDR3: CASSWPTSRSFF
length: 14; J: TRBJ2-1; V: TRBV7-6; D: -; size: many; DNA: TGTGCCAGCAGCTTACGGGACCAGTTAAATGAGCAGTTCTTC; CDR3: CASSLRDQLNEQFF
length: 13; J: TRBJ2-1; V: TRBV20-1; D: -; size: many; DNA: TGCAGTGCTAGACCGAGCTCCCTCGGTGAGCAGTTCTTC; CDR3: CSARPSSLGEQFF
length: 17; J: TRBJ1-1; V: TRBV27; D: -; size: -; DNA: TGTGCCAGCAGTTTATCAGGATCGAGCTCGGCGTACACTGAAGCTTTCTTT; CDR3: CASSLSGSSSAYTEAFF
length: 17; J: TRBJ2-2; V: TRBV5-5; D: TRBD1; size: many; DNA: TGTGCCAGCAGCTTCGCAATACAGGGGGCCGACACCGGGGAGCTGTTTTTT; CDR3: CASSFAIQGADTGELFF
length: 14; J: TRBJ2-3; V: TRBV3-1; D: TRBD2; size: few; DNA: TGTGCCAGCAGTTCAGGCGGGGGAAAGGATACGCAGTATTTT; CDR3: CASSSGGGKDTQYF
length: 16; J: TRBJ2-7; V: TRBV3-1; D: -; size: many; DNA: TGTGCCAGCAGCCTCGAACCGCAGGGGGGCCGATACGAGCAGTACTTC; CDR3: CASSLEPQGGRYEQYF
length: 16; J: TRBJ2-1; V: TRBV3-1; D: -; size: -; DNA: TGTGCCAGCAGCCAAGTAGATCTAGCTGTGGGGAATGAGCAGTTCTTC; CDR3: CASSQVDLAVGNEQFF
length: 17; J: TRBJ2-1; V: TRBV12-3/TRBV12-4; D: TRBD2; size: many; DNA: TGTGCCAGCATCTGGGGGACTAGCGGGGGGCCTCGGAATGAGCAGTTCTTC; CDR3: CASIWGTSGGPRNEQFF
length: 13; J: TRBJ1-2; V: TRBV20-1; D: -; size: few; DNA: TGCAGTGCTAGAGGGGGGAGTCACTATGGCTACACCTTC; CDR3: CSARGGSHYGYTF
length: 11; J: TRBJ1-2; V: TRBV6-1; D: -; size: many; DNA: TGTGCCAGCAGTGTGACTCTTGGCTACACCTTC; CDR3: CASSVTLGYTF
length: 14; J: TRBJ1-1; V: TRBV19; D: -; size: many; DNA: TGTGCCTGTGAGGAGGGGGGCCTCGGGACTGAAGCTTTCTTT; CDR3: CACEEGGLGTEAFF
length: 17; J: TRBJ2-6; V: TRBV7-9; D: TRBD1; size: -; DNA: TGTGCCAGCAGCTCCGGACAGGGATACCCTGGGGCCAACGTCCTGACTTTC; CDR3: CASSSGQGYPGANVLTF
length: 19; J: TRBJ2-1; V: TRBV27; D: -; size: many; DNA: TGTGCCAGCAGTCCCGGAGGGGTAAGGTATAGAATATTTTACAATGAGCAGTTCTTC; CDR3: CASSPGGVRYRIFYNEQFF
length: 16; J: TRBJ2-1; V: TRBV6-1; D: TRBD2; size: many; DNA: TGTGCCAGCAGTGAAAGAATAAGCGGGGGGCAAAATGAGCAGTTCTTC; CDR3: CASSERISGGQNEQFF
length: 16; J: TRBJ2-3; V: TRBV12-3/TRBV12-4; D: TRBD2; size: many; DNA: TGTGCCAGCAGACTAACTAGCGGGAGTCGCACAGATACGCAGTATTTT; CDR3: CASRLTSGSRTDTQYF
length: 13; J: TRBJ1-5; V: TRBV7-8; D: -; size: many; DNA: TGTGCCAGCAGCCCAGGCAGGGATCAGCCCCAGCATTTT; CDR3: CASSPGRDQPQHF
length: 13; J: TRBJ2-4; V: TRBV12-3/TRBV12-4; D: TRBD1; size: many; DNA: TGTGCCAGCAGATCCGGACAGGGCAACATTCAGTACTTC; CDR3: CASRSGQGNIQYF
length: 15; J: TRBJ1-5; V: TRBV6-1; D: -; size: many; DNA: TGTGCCAGCAGTTCCCTGGACGGAACCTCCGGGCCCCAGCATTTT; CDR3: CASSSLDGTSGPQHF
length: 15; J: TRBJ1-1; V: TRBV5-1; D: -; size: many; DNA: TGCGCCAGCAGCCTGCGGACAGCCATGAACACTGAAGCTTTCTTT; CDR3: CASSLRTAMNTEAFF
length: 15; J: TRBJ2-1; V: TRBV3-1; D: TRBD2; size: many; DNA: TGTGCCAGCAGCTTTGGGACTAGCGGGGGGGCCATGCAGTTCTTC; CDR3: CASSFGTSGGAMQFF
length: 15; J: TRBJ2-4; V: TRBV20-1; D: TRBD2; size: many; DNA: TGCAGTGCTAGAGGAGTAGCGGGGGGGCGCAACATTCAGTACTTC; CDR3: CSARGVAGGRNIQYF
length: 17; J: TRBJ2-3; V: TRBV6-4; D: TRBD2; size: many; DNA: TGTGCCAGCAGTGACTCGTCCTCTAGCGGGGGGACAGATACGCAGTATTTT; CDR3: CASSDSSSSGGTDTQYF
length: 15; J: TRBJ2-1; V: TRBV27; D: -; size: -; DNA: TGTGCCAGCAAAGGTCTGGGGTCGTCGTACAATGAGCAGTTCTTC; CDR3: CASKGLGSSYNEQFF
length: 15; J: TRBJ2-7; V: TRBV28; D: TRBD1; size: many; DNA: TGTGCCAGCAGATCCGGGACAGGGTCGATCTACGAGCAGTACTTC; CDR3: CASRSGTGSIYEQYF
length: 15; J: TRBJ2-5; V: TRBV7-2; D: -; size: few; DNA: TGTGCCAGCACCCAGAGGGGGTTCTCGGGAGAGACCCAGTACTTC; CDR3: CASTQRGFSGETQYF